The 25 T cell receptor beta chains below come from one sample, sequenced in a study of cytomegalovirus exposure and HLA in healthy donors. PCR was performed using 60 Vbeta and 13 Jbeta primers. The data were produced by immunoSEQ multiplex PCR, yet TCRdb's version contains in-frame clones alone and is incomplete. Seen in this sample are approximately 75,000 clones; the ten most common clones hold 4.5% to 6%. Sequencing was done on a sample of PBMCs. The receptors come from a middle-aged man in good health and CMV-seronegative.

The V and J genes are TRBV10-2 and TRBJ2-3, with a weak D call TRBD1 (6 bases). V was cut by 7 bases and J by 0 bases, with 11 bases left in between. The germline CDR1 and CDR2 sequences are WSHSY and SAAADI. The CDR3 covers 14 residues. In nucleotides, the CDR3 is TGCGCCAGCAACAGGGACGAAAGCACAGATACGCAGTATTTT. Encoded protein: CASNRDESTDTQYF.

The genes are TRBV7-2 and TRBJ1-2; TRBD1 matches 11 bases. Germline CDR1 is SGHTA and CDR2 is FQGNSA. With 6 bases clipped from V and 10 bases from J, the junction kept 7 bases outside the gene matches. CDR3 length equals 13 residues. The CDR3, as DNA: TGTGCCAGCAGTTGGGACAGGGGGGTGGCCTACACCTTC. This sequence encodes CASSWDRGVAYTF.

The V gene is TRBV7-6, the J gene TRBJ2-2, with 10 bases identical to TRBD2. This CDR3 is 18 amino acids long. The trim removed 1 base at V and 3 bases at J, leaving 8 bases unmatched. Per germline, CDR1 SGHVS and CDR2 FNYEAQ. The CDR3 bases are TGTGCCAGCAGCTTAGTTCTAGCGGGAGCGGGGGACACCGGGGAGCTGTTTTTT. Translating gives CASSLVLAGAGDTGELFF.

The chain carries TRBV5-6 and TRBJ2-7; 11 nucleotides align to TRBD2. V was clipped by 1 base and J by 7 bases; unmatched bases: 4. This CDR3 comprises 14 residues. Germline assignment: CDR1 SGHDT and CDR2 YYEEEE. The CDR3 region is CASSLRLAGREQYF. Here the CDR3 DNA reads TGTGCCAGCAGCTTGCGACTAGCGGGGAGAGAGCAGTACTTC.

The rearrangement links TRBV27 to TRBJ2-7; D is perhaps TRBD1 (6 bases). Germline CDR1 MNHEY, CDR2 SMNVEV (reference sequence). With 6 bases removed from V and 3 bases from J, the gap between germline ends came to 12 bases. This CDR3 region has 13 residues. The CDR3: CASRRGTVYEQYF. CDR3 bases: TGTGCCAGCAGGAGGGGGACCGTCTACGAGCAGTACTTC.

With respect to this clone: The germline gene is not matched at one end of the junction; a read error may be the cause. The sample holds other DNA sequences that translate to the same CDR3. The rearrangement links TRBV4-1 to TRBJ1-5, with unresolved D. The CDR3 has 14 amino acids. CDR1 MGHRA and CDR2 YSYEKL come from the germline V gene. CDR3 DNA sequence: TGCGCCAGTAGCCAAGATGAGGGCAATCAGCCCCAGCATTTT. Translation: CASSQDEGNQPQHF.

The rearrangement links TRBV5-6 to TRBJ1-6; D unresolved. This CDR3 is built from 14 residues. Germline CDR1 and CDR2: SGHDT and YYEEEE. V was pared by 1 base and J by 3 bases, with 5 bases between. Here the CDR3 DNA reads TGTGCCAGCAGCTTGCCTCTCTATAATTCACCCCTCCACTTT. Residues: CASSLPLYNSPLHF.

This rearrangement joins TRBV19 to TRBJ1-1, with 8 nucleotides matching TRBD1. The CDR3 has 16 residues. CDR1 is LNHDA and CDR2 is SQIVND in the germline V gene (reference sequence). V was clipped by 8 bases and J by 0 bases; unmatched bases: 11. The CDR3 DNA reads TGTGCCAGTCGTAGACAGGGGCTGGCGATGAACACTGAAGCTTTCTTT. Protein sequence: CASRRQGLAMNTEAFF.

The J gene is TRBJ2-7, the V gene TRBV7-8; TRBD2 agrees at 8 bases. This CDR3 has 15 residues. The V gene's germline CDR1 is SGHVS and CDR2 FQNEAQ. The V gene end was trimmed by 3 bases and the J gene end by 4 bases; junction bases not matched to a gene: 8. The CDR3 sequence is CASSFQTSVDYEQYF. The CDR3 coding sequence is TGTGCCAGCAGCTTCCAGACTAGCGTCGATTACGAGCAGTACTTC.

V and J are TRBV18 and TRBJ2-7; D not resolved. Germline V CDR1 and CDR2: KGHSH, LQKENI. The V end was cut by 2 bases, the J end by 3 bases, with 5 bases between. CDR3 size: 12 residues. CDR3 region: CASSPSDYEQYF. As DNA, the CDR3 is TGTGCCAGCTCACCAAGCGACTACGAGCAGTACTTC.

The chain uses TRBV6-5 and TRBJ2-7; 7 nucleotides align to TRBD1. Trimming at V came to 5 bases and at J to 4 bases, leaving 2 bases not matched to a gene. Germline CDR1 is MNHEY and CDR2 is SVGAGI. The CDR3 sequence is 12 residues long. CDR3: CASSQQGYEQYF. The CDR3 DNA reads as TGTGCCAGCAGTCAACAGGGGTACGAGCAGTACTTC.

In DNA form, the CDR3 reads TGTGCCAGCAGTTACTCGAGCAGGGGAGATGGCTACACCTTC. Translating it yields CASSYSSRGDGYTF. The V call is TRBV6-5, the J call TRBJ1-2; D is possibly TRBD1 (6 bases). Trimming removed 0 bases at V and 6 bases at J, with 11 bases between. Looked up from germline, CDR1 is MNHEY and CDR2 is SVGAGI. The CDR3 is 14 residues long.

The gene calls are TRBV11-2 and TRBJ2-3; TRBD2 matches at 10 bases. The V and J ends lost 3 bases and 3 bases, in that order; junction bases with no gene match: 3. The CDR3 runs 15 residues. From germline, CDR1 is SGHAT and CDR2 FQNNGV. CDR3 bases: TGTGCCAGCAGCTTCTTAGCGGGAGGAACAGATACGCAGTATTTT. Amino acids: CASSFLAGGTDTQYF.

The chain uses TRBV10-3 and TRBJ2-3; 9 positions agree with TRBD1. This CDR3 spans 15 amino acids. Trimming at V came to 4 bases and at J to 0 bases, leaving 2 bases not matched to a gene. Looked up from germline, CDR1 is ENHRY and CDR2 is SYGVKD. The CDR3 protein is CAISGDRVSTDTQYF. CDR3 sequence (DNA): TGTGCCATCAGTGGGGACAGGGTTAGCACAGATACGCAGTATTTT.

The V call is TRBV5-6, the J call TRBJ2-3; D possibly corresponds to TRBD2 (6 bases). CDR1 and CDR2 (germline): SGHDT, YYEEEE. This CDR3 spans 15 amino acids. Trimming took 3 bases from V and 2 from J, leaving 13 bases between them. The CDR3 loop reads CASSWGLANTDTQYF. The DNA of the CDR3 is TGTGCCAGCAGCTGGGGCCTAGCGAACACAGATACGCAGTATTTT.

The chain employs TRBV18 and TRBJ2-3; 8 positions match TRBD1. The CDR3 loop spans 16 amino acids. V dropped 3 bases and J dropped 2; count of bases not matched to a gene: 7. Germline V gives CDR1 KGHSH, CDR2 LQKENI. CDR3 nucleotide sequence: TGTGCCAGCTCACCTCCCGGACAGGGAAACACAGATACGCAGTATTTT. It yields the protein CASSPPGQGNTDTQYF.

The chain links TRBV5-6 to TRBJ2-7; TRBD2 agrees at 13 bases. CDR3 length: 15 residues. V lost 5 bases and J lost 2; bases outside the gene matches: 4. Germline-derived CDR1 and CDR2 are SGHDT and YYEEEE. The CDR3, as DNA: TGTGCCAGCAGGCGAGGGACTAGCGGGACCTACGAGCAGTACTTC. As protein: CASRRGTSGTYEQYF.

The J gene is TRBJ2-7, the V gene TRBV4-1; D is possibly TRBD2 (7 bases). The CDR3 is 16 residues long. The V and J ends lost 1 base and 6 bases respectively, with 19 bases between them. Germline CDR1 MGHRA, CDR2 YSYEKL. The CDR3 DNA sequence: TGCGCCAGCAGCCAAGGTTTAGGTTCGGGGGGCGTCGAGCAGTACTTC. This encodes CASSQGLGSGGVEQYF.

V and J are TRBV6-5 and TRBJ1-1; 8 bases are shared with TRBD1. This CDR3 contains 13 residues. Germline assignment: CDR1 MNHEY and CDR2 SVGAGI. Trimming removed 8 bases from V and 1 base from J; junction bases left unmatched: 3. DNA of the CDR3: TGTGCCAGCGCGGACAGGGAGAACACTGAAGCTTTCTTT. Its protein product is CASADRENTEAFF.

This chain uses TRBV5-4 with TRBJ2-3; 11 nucleotides align to TRBD2. Trimming removed 0 bases from V and 8 bases from J; junction bases left unmatched: 11. Germline assignment: CDR1 SGHNT and CDR2 YYREEE (reference sequence). CDR3 length equals 17 residues. Here the CDR3 DNA reads TGTGCCAGCAGCTTGGCCGTTAGCGGGAGGGCCCTCGGTACGCAGTATTTT. Translation: CASSLAVSGRALGTQYF.

The chain links TRBV18 to TRBJ1-1; the match to TRBD1 covers 8 bases. CDR1 is KGHSH, CDR2 LQKENI, per germline. After removal of 3 bases from V and 2 bases from J, the junction contained 5 bases not matched to a gene. This CDR3 contains 15 residues. CDR3 coding DNA: TGTGCCAGCTCACCCGGACAGGGCTCAAACACTGAAGCTTTCTTT. It yields the protein CASSPGQGSNTEAFF.

V usage is TRBV5-4 and J usage is TRBJ1-6; 7 bases match TRBD1. There are 16 residues in the CDR3. V trimming: 4 bases; J trimming: 2 bases; junction bases outside the gene matches: 6. Looked up from germline, CDR1 is SGHNT and CDR2 is YYREEE (reference sequence). The CDR3 nucleotides read TGTGCCAGCAGCCTTGGACAGGAGGCCTATAATTCACCCCTCCACTTT. It is translated as CASSLGQEAYNSPLHF.

This chain uses TRBV27 with TRBJ1-2; 7 bases match TRBD1. The germline gives CDR1 MNHEY, CDR2 SMNVEV (reference sequence). This CDR3 has 16 residues. V dropped 3 bases and J dropped 3; count of bases not matched to a gene: 10. The CDR3 region has the DNA TGTGCCAGCAGTTTTATAAGCGGAGACAGGGACTATGGCTACACCTTC. It encodes CASSFISGDRDYGYTF.

The CDR3 region has the DNA TGTGCCAGCAGACAGGCCGGGTGGCAGTACTTC. As protein: CASRQAGWQYF. This chain uses TRBV2 with TRBJ2-7; tentatively, D is TRBD1 (5 bases). Trimming left V 6 bases short and J 9 bases short, with 12 bases between. There are 11 residues in the CDR3. The germline gives CDR1 SNHLY, CDR2 FYNNEI.

The chain carries TRBV7-6 and TRBJ2-3; D unresolved. V lost 6 bases and J 4 bases, leaving 14 bases between the germline ends. Germline V gene sequence: CDR1 SGHVS, CDR2 FNYEAQ. This CDR3 has 14 residues. CDR3 DNA: TGTGCCAGCAGTACCACCTTAGCAGCAGATACGCAGTATTTT. This encodes CASSTTLAADTQYF.